This T cell receptor (beta chain) emerged from a study of blood T cell repertoires in COVID-19. Residents of 24 US areas, aged about 18 to 95 years, made up the participants. Someone with COVID-19 had been met by exposed participants within 2 weeks before study entry. CDR1 and CDR2 from the germline V gene are SGHAT and FQNNGV. The CDR3 contains 13 residues. The J segment lost 5 bases and the V segment lost 5 bases, leaving 1 base of the junction unmatched. Original handling: Estimates of nucleated cell counts were drawn from the amplification of reference gene primers. Repertoires were generated with immunoSEQ multiplex PCR, while TCRdb's copy carries only in-frame clones and drops some. Clonal size and the V and J genes are those of that table, whereas D and trimming came from the DNA. The table records hundreds of thousands of clones, under 90% of them present only once.

Sequencing was done on a sample of PBMCs or T cells enriched from blood (not recorded which). This clonotype originated in a woman aged 50 to 65 who had been exposed to COVID-19. V gene TRBV11-2 combines with J gene TRBJ2-1, with 9 bases matching TRBD1. This CDR3 is CASSRDRDNEQFF. The CDR3 region has the DNA TGTGCCAGCAGCAGGGACAGGGACAATGAGCAGTTCTTC. The variable domain in full, completed from reference TRBV11-2 and TRBJ2-1, reads EAGVAQSPRYKIIEKRQSVAFWCNPISGHATLYWYQQILGQGPKLLIQFQNNGVVDDSQLPKDRFSAERLKGVDSTLKIQPAKLEDSAVYLCASSRDRDNEQFFGPGTRLTVL.